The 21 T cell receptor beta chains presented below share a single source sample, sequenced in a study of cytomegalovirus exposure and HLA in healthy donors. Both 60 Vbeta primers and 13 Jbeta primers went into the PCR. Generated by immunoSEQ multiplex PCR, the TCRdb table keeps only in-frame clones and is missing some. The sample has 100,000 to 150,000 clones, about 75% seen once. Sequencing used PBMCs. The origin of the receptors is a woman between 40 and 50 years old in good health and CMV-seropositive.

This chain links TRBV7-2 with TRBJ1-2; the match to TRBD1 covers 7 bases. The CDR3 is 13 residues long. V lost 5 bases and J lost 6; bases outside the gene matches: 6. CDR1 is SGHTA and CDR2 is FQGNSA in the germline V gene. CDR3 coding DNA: TGTGCCAGCAGCCTGGGACAGAACGATGGCTACACCTTC. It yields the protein CASSLGQNDGYTF.

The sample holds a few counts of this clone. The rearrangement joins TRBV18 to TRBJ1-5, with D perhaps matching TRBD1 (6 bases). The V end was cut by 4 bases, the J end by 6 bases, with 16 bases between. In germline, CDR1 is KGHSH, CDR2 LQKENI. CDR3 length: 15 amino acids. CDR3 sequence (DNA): TGTGCCAGCTCACTTGGACAGTTTGAAGGTCAGCCCCAGCATTTT. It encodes CASSLGQFEGQPQHF.

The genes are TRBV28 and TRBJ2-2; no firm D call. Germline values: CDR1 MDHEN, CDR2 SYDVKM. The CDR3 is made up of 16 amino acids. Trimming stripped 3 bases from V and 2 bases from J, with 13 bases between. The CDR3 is CASSFSGSGNTGELFF. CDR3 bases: TGTGCCAGCAGTTTTTCCGGGTCCGGCAACACCGGGGAGCTGTTTTTT.

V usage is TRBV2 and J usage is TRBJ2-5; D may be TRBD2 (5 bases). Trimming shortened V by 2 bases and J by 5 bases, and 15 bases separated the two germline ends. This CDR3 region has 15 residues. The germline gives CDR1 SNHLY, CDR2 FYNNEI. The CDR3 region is CASSEYQHGVETQYF. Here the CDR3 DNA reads TGTGCCAGCAGTGAATACCAGCACGGGGTGGAGACCCAGTACTTC.

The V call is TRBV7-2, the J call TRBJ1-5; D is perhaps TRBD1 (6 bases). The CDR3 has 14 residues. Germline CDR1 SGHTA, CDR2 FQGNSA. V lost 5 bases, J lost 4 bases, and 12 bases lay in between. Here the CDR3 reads CASSRDKTNQPQHF. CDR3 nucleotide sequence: TGTGCCAGCAGCAGGGACAAAACGAATCAGCCCCAGCATTTT.

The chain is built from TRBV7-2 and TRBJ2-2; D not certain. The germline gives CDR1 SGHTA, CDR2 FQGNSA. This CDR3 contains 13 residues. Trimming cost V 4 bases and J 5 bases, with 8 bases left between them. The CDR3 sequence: CASSSQVTGELFF. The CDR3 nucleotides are TGTGCCAGCAGCTCCCAGGTAACCGGGGAGCTGTTTTTT.

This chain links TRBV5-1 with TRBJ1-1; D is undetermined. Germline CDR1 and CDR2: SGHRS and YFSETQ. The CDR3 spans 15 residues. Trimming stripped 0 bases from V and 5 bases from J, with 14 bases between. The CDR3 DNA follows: TGCGCCAGCAGCTTGGCGGCCGGGTTTGTGACTGAAGCTTTCTTT. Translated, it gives CASSLAAGFVTEAFF.

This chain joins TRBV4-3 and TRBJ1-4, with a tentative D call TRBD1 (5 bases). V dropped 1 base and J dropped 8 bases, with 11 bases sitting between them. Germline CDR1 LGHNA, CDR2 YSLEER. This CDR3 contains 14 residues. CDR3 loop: CASSQGTRREKLFF. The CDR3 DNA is TGCGCCAGCAGCCAAGGGACACGTCGCGAAAAACTGTTTTTT.

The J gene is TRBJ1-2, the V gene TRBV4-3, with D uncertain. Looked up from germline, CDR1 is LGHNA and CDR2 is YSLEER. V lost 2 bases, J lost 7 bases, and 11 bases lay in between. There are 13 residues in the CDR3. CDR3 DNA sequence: TGCGCCAGCAGCCAAACCCACGGAGGTGGCTACACCTTC. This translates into CASSQTHGGGYTF.

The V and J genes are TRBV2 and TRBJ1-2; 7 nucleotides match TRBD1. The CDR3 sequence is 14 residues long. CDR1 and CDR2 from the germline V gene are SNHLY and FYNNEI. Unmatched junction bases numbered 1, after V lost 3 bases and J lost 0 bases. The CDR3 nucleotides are TGTGCCAGCAGTGAGGACAGGCCTAACTATGGCTACACCTTC. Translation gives CASSEDRPNYGYTF.

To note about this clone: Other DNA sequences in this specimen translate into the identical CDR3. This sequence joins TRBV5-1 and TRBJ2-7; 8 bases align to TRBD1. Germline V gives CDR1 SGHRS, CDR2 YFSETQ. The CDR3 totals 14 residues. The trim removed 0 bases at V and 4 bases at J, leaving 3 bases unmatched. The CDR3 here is CASSLGQGAYEQYF. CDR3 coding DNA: TGCGCCAGCAGCTTGGGGCAGGGGGCTTACGAGCAGTACTTC.

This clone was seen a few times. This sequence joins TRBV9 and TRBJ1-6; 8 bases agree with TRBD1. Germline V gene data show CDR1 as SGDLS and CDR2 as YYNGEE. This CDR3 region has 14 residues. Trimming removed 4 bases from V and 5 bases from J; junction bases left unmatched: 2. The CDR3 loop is CASSMDRDNSPLHF. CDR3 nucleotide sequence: TGTGCCAGCAGCATGGACAGGGATAATTCACCCCTCCACTTT.

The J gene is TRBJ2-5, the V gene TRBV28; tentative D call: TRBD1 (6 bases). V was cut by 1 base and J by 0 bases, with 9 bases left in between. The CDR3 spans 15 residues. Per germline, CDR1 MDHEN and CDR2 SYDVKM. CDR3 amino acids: CASSLYWTDQETQYF. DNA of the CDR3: TGTGCCAGCAGTTTATATTGGACAGACCAAGAGACCCAGTACTTC.

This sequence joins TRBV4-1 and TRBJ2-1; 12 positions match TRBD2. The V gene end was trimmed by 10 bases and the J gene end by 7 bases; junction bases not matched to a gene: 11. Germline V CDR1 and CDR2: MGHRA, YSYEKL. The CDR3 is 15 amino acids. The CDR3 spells CATRLAGGLGNEQFF. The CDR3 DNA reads TGCGCCACTCGTCTAGCGGGAGGGCTCGGGAATGAGCAGTTCTTC.

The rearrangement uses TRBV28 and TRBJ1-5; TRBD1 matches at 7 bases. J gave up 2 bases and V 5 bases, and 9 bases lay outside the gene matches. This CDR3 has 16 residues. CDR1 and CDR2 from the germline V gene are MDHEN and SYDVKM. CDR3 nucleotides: TGTGCCAGCAGTATCCCACTTACAGGGGGCAATCAGCCCCAGCATTTT. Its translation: CASSIPLTGGNQPQHF. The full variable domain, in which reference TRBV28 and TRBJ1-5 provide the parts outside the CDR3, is DVKVTQSSRYLVKRTGEKVFLECVQDMDHENMFWYRQDPGLGLRLIYFSYDVKMKEKGDIPEGYSVSREKKERFSLILESASTNQTSMYLCASSIPLTGGNQPQHFGDGTRLSIL.

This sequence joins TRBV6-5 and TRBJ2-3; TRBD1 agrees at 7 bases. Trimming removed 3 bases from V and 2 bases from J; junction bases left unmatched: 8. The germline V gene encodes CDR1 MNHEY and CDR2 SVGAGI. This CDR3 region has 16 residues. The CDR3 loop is CASSYSDRPPTDTQYF. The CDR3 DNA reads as TGTGCCAGCAGTTATTCGGACAGGCCCCCCACAGATACGCAGTATTTT.

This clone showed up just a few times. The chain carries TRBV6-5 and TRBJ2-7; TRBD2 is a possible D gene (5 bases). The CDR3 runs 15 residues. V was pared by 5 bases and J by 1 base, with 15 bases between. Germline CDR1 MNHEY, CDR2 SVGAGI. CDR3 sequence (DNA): TGTGCCAGCAGTCGCCCAGGCGGGCAGTCCTACGAGCAGTACTTC. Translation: CASSRPGGQSYEQYF.

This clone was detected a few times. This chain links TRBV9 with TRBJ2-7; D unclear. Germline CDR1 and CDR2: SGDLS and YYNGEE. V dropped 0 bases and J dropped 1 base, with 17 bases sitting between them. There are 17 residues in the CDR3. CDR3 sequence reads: CASSVEPDPSRSYEQYF. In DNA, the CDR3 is TGTGCCAGCAGCGTAGAACCCGATCCCTCCAGGTCCTACGAGCAGTACTTC. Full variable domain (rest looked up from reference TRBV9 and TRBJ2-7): DSGVTQTPKHLITATGQRVTLRCSPRSGDLSVYWYQQSLDQGLQFLIQYYNGEERAKGNILERFSAQQFPDLHSELNLSSLELGDSALYFCASSVEPDPSRSYEQYFGPGTRLTVT.

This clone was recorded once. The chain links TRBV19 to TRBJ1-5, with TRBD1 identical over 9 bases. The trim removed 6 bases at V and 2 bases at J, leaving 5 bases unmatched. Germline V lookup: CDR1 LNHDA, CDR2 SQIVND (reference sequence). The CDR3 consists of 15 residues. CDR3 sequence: CASRTQGAGNQPQHF. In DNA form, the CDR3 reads TGTGCCAGTAGAACACAGGGGGCTGGCAATCAGCCCCAGCATTTT.

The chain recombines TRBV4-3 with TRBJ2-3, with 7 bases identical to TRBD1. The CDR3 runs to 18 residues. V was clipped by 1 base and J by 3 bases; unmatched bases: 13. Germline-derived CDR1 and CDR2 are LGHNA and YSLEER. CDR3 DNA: TGCGCCAGCAGCCAAGGTTGGGGCAGGGGGTTCAGAACAGATACGCAGTATTTT. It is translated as CASSQGWGRGFRTDTQYF.

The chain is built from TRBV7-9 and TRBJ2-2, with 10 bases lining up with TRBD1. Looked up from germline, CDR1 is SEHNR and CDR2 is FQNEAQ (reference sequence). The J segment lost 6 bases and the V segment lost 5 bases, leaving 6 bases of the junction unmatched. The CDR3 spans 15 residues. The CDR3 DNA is TGTGCCAGCAGCCCGGGACAGGGGTTTTCCGGGGAGCTGTTTTTT. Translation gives CASSPGQGFSGELFF.